This TCR beta chain was profiled in a study of T cells in Graves' hyperthyroidism and ophthalmopathy. Diagnoses were established using clinical symptoms, serum thyroxine and TRAb, thyroid ultrasound and orbital computed tomography. Study outcomes and limitations: Separating ophthalmopathy from stable hyperthyroidism was achieved by a 13 V-J model.

V lost 5 bases and J lost 2; bases outside the gene matches: 12. This CDR3 comprises 16 residues. CDR1 is SEHNR, CDR2 FQNEAQ, per germline (reference sequence). Using RNA transcripts as the source, TCR beta CDR3 regions were amplified. RT-PCR in the first round (using the HTBI primer set) targeted the TCR CDR3. One entry per CDR3 protein, called by TCRdb with MiXCR from the multiplex PCR reads. The sample has 300,000 to 400,000 distinct CDR3 sequences, around 13% seen once. This clonotype came up many times. The target antigen is unknown. This chain joins TRBV7-9 and TRBJ2-7; 7 nucleotides agree with TRBD2. This sequence was found in a woman younger than 30 with Graves' hyperthyroidism. The sample taken for sequencing was blood. The CDR3 region is CASSTIRGSPPYEQYF. The CDR3 DNA reads TGTGCCAGCAGCACTATACGCGGGAGCCCGCCCTACGAGCAGTACTTC.